A single sample gave rise to the 25 T cell receptor beta chains below, sequenced in a study of cytotoxic CD8 clonotypes in ibrutinib-treated CLL. The assay was immunoSEQ multiplex PCR, and TCRdb's table has in-frame clones only and misses some. The sample holds tens of thousands of clones, around 52% seen once. The sequencing used PBMCs, collected before ibrutinib treatment. The source of these receptors is a human donor with chronic lymphocytic leukemia.

The gene calls are TRBV19 and TRBJ2-5, with 7 bases identical to TRBD2. V shed 0 bases, J shed 5 bases, and the junction held 6 bases outside the gene matches. From germline, CDR1 is LNHDA and CDR2 SQIVND (reference sequence). CDR3 length equals 15 residues. The chain's CDR3 is CASSIDNGGTETQYF. DNA for the CDR3: TGTGCCAGTAGTATAGATAACGGGGGGACGGAGACCCAGTACTTC. The whole variable domain, remainder taken from reference TRBV19 and TRBJ2-5, is DGGITQSPKYLFRKEGQNVTLSCEQNLNHDAMYWYRQDPGQGLRLIYYSQIVNDFQKGDIAEGYSVSREKKESFPLTVTSAQKNPTAFYLCASSIDNGGTETQYFGPGTRLLVL.

As DNA, the CDR3 is TGTGCCAGCAGCTTGGCGGGGACAGGGAATATTGGCTACACCTTC. Residues: CASSLAGTGNIGYTF. The chain uses TRBV7-9 and TRBJ1-2; 9 bases align to TRBD1. This CDR3 has 15 amino acids. CDR1 and CDR2 from the germline V gene are SEHNR and FQNEAQ (reference sequence). After removal of 3 bases from V and 7 bases from J, the junction contained 9 bases not matched to a gene.

The chain is built from TRBV7-3 and TRBJ2-2; 10 bases align to TRBD1. The length of the CDR3 is 15 residues. Germline CDR1 and CDR2: SGHTA and FQGTGA. Trimming removed 5 bases from V and 6 bases from J; junction bases left unmatched: 6. CDR3 loop: CASSRQGAEAGELFF. The CDR3 nucleotides are TGTGCCAGCAGCCGACAGGGGGCCGAGGCCGGGGAGCTGTTTTTT.

The J gene is TRBJ2-1, the V gene TRBV28, with unresolved D. With 2 bases removed from V and 9 bases from J, the gap between germline ends came to 11 bases. The CDR3 totals 13 residues. CDR1 and CDR2 (germline): MDHEN, SYDVKM. The CDR3 loop reads CASSLAFRGEQFF. The CDR3 DNA follows: TGTGCCAGCAGTTTAGCGTTTCGCGGTGAGCAGTTCTTC.

V gene TRBV7-2 combines with J gene TRBJ2-1; D call uncertain. Germline values: CDR1 SGHTA, CDR2 FQGNSA. Trimming shortened V by 3 bases and J by 8 bases, and 14 bases separated the two germline ends. CDR3 size: 14 residues. CDR3: CASSFEWSFDEQFF. CDR3 nucleotide sequence: TGTGCCAGCAGCTTTGAGTGGAGCTTCGATGAGCAGTTCTTC.

This rearrangement joins TRBV18 to TRBJ2-1; D ambiguous. Germline CDR1 and CDR2: KGHSH and LQKENI. V shed 2 bases and J shed 4 bases, with 6 bases lying between them. The CDR3 covers 13 residues. The CDR3 protein is CASSPSRYNEQFF. The CDR3 coding sequence is TGTGCCAGCTCACCATCGCGGTACAATGAGCAGTTCTTC.

The chain joins TRBV6-1 to TRBJ2-5; 7 nucleotides align to TRBD1. Losses at the gene ends were 0 bases for V and 2 bases for J; bases not matched to a gene: 3. The CDR3 consists of 15 residues. Per germline, CDR1 MNHNS and CDR2 SASEGT. CDR3 residues: CASSEAGQMQETQYF. Written as DNA, the CDR3 is TGTGCCAGCAGTGAAGCGGGACAGATGCAAGAGACCCAGTACTTC.

Only one count was recorded for this clone. The gene calls are TRBV6-1 and TRBJ2-5, with 9 bases lining up with TRBD1. The CDR3 spans 13 residues. The V gene end was trimmed by 8 bases and the J gene end by 4 bases; junction bases not matched to a gene: 5. Germline CDR1 is MNHNS and CDR2 is SASEGT. The CDR3 region is CASRDRDGETQYF. Written as DNA, the CDR3 is TGTGCCAGCCGGGACAGGGACGGAGAGACCCAGTACTTC.

This clone has only a few counts. V is TRBV11-3 and J is TRBJ2-7; 11 bases are shared with TRBD1. The CDR3 is made up of 14 amino acids. The J segment lost 3 bases and the V segment lost 5 bases, leaving 3 bases of the junction unmatched. The V gene's germline CDR1 is SGHNT and CDR2 YENEEA. CDR3 nucleotide sequence: TGTGCCAGCAGCCCCGGGACAGGGGGCTACGAGCAGTACTTC. This codes for CASSPGTGGYEQYF.

The chain is built from TRBV20-1 and TRBJ2-1, with D possibly matching TRBD2 (6 bases). Germline-derived CDR1 and CDR2 are DFQATT and SNEGSKA (reference sequence). V was trimmed by 6 bases and J by 9 bases, leaving 12 bases between them. The CDR3 sequence is 11 residues long. This chain's CDR3 is CSARDSSEQFF. Written as DNA, the CDR3 is TGCAGTGCCCGGGACTCAAGTGAGCAGTTCTTC.

This clone was seen a few times. The CDR3 DNA is TGTGCCAGCAGCCCCGACTACAGGGGGCCCCACACTGAAGCTTTCTTT. This codes for CASSPDYRGPHTEAFF. The rearrangement uses TRBV7-9 and TRBJ1-1; 9 positions match TRBD1. The CDR3 spans 16 residues. V lost 5 bases, J lost 3 bases, and 10 bases stayed unmatched. Germline V gives CDR1 SEHNR, CDR2 FQNEAQ (reference sequence). Filled out from reference TRBV7-9 and TRBJ1-1, the complete variable domain reads DTGVSQNPRHKITKRGQNVTFRCDPISEHNRLYWYRQTLGQGPEFLTYFQNEAQLEKSRLLSDRFSAERPKGSFSTLEIQRTEQGDSAMYLCASSPDYRGPHTEAFFGQGTRLTVV.

The rearrangement uses TRBV7-3 and TRBJ1-1; D not resolved. CDR3 size: 12 residues. V was cut by 5 bases and J by 4 bases, with 8 bases left in between. The V gene's germline CDR1 is SGHTA and CDR2 FQGTGA. CDR3 in amino acids: CASSPGTTEAFF. DNA for the CDR3: TGTGCCAGCAGCCCGGGAACCACTGAAGCTTTCTTT.

This clone ranks as medium-sized. The genes are TRBV18 and TRBJ2-2; 11 positions agree with TRBD2. This CDR3 has 16 amino acids. Germline V lookup: CDR1 KGHSH, CDR2 LQKENI. J gave up 4 bases and V 2 bases, and 3 bases lay outside the gene matches. CDR3 sequence reads: CASSPFLAGGTGELFF. In DNA form, the CDR3 reads TGTGCCAGCTCACCATTCCTAGCGGGGGGCACCGGGGAGCTGTTTTTT. The entire variable domain, with the rest obtained from reference TRBV18 and TRBJ2-2, is as follows: NAGVMQNPRHLVRRRGQEARLRCSPMKGHSHVYWYRQLPEEGLKFMVYLQKENIIDESGMPKERFSAEFPKEGPSILRIQQVVRGDSAAYFCASSPFLAGGTGELFFGEGSRLTVL.

This clone turned up a few times. J is TRBJ2-3 and V is TRBV11-2; TRBD2 matches at 12 bases. Trimming at V came to 1 base and at J to 1 base, leaving 0 bases not matched to a gene. The CDR3 is made up of 16 amino acids. The V gene's germline CDR1 is SGHAT and CDR2 FQNNGV. The CDR3 protein is CASSLGLAGGTDTQYF. The CDR3 DNA follows: TGTGCCAGCAGCTTAGGACTAGCGGGGGGCACAGATACGCAGTATTTT. Full variable domain (rest looked up from reference TRBV11-2 and TRBJ2-3): EAGVAQSPRYKIIEKRQSVAFWCNPISGHATLYWYQQILGQGPKLLIQFQNNGVVDDSQLPKDRFSAERLKGVDSTLKIQPAKLEDSAVYLCASSLGLAGGTDTQYFGPGTRLTVL.

This chain uses TRBV7-2 with TRBJ2-7; 12 bases line up with TRBD1. Unmatched junction bases numbered 14, after V lost 3 bases and J lost 2 bases. The CDR3 runs 19 residues. Germline lookup yields CDR1 SGHTA and CDR2 FQGNSA. CDR3 nucleotide sequence: TGTGCCAGCAGCTTTCTTCCGGGACAGGGGGCGTTTATCACCTACGAGCAGTACTTC. Translating gives CASSFLPGQGAFITYEQYF.

The V gene is TRBV6-6, the J gene TRBJ1-1; TRBD1 might be the D (5 bases). V was cut by 6 bases and J by 4 bases, with 15 bases left in between. CDR3 length equals 14 residues. Germline V gene lookup returns CDR1 MNHNY and CDR2 SVGAGI (reference sequence). CDR3 residues: CASSPIPDSTEAFF. The DNA of the CDR3 is TGTGCCAGCAGCCCAATCCCCGACAGCACTGAAGCTTTCTTT.

The chain carries TRBV19 and TRBJ1-2; tentatively, D is TRBD1 (5 bases). CDR1 is LNHDA and CDR2 is SQIVND in the germline V gene (reference sequence). The V end lost 0 bases, the J end lost 6 bases, and 14 bases lay between the germline ends. The CDR3 is 15 residues long. The CDR3 sequence is CASSIDARAGNGYTF. CDR3 coding DNA: TGTGCCAGTAGTATAGATGCCAGGGCCGGCAATGGCTACACCTTC.

This rearrangement joins TRBV15 to TRBJ1-2; D is ambiguous. The germline CDR1 and CDR2 sequences are LNHNV and YYDKDF (reference sequence). V was trimmed by 0 bases and J by 6 bases, leaving 8 bases between them. This CDR3 is built from 13 residues. CDR3 protein: CATSRDLEDGYTF. In nucleotides, the CDR3 is TGTGCCACCAGCAGAGATCTAGAGGATGGCTACACCTTC.

This rearrangement joins TRBV29-1 to TRBJ2-1, with TRBD2 matching 13 bases. This CDR3 is built from 16 residues. Trimming took 6 bases from V and 4 from J; bases not matched to a gene: 9. Germline V gene data show CDR1 as SQVTM and CDR2 as ANQGSEA. The CDR3 reads CSVLGLAGAGYNEQFF. The CDR3 bases are TGCAGCGTCCTCGGACTAGCGGGGGCAGGGTACAATGAGCAGTTCTTC.

In its sample, this clone was seen a few times. V usage is TRBV5-5 and J usage is TRBJ1-2; D is unclear. The CDR3 is made up of 14 amino acids. In germline, CDR1 is SGHKS, CDR2 YYEKEE (reference sequence). V lost 0 bases, J lost 2 bases, and 8 bases lay in between. The CDR3 reads CASSLVAGNYGYTF. CDR3 nucleotide sequence: TGTGCCAGCAGCTTGGTTGCCGGGAACTATGGCTACACCTTC. Based on the CDR3 plus reference TRBV5-5 and TRBJ1-2, the full variable domain is DAGVTQSPTHLIKTRGQQVTLRCSPISGHKSVSWYQQVLGQGPQFIFQYYEKEERGRGNFPDRFSARQFPNYSSELNVNALLLGDSALYLCASSLVAGNYGYTFGSGTRLTVV.

The CDR3 sequence: CASSPGPLSSYEQYF. CDR3 coding DNA: TGTGCCAGCAGCCCAGGACCCCTTTCCTCCTACGAGCAGTACTTC. V usage is TRBV13 and J usage is TRBJ2-7; no clear D gene. The germline gives CDR1 PRHDT, CDR2 FYEKMQ (reference sequence). This CDR3 is 15 amino acids long. The V end lost 5 bases, the J end lost 0 bases, and 14 bases lay between the germline ends.

The sample holds a few counts of this clone. This chain connects TRBV11-2 to TRBJ1-1, with 9 bases fitting TRBD1. The CDR3 is 16 residues long. Germline CDR1 reads SGHAT; CDR2 reads FQNNGV. With 5 bases clipped from V and 1 base from J, the junction kept 8 bases outside the gene matches. The CDR3 spells CASSHIPGQGNTEAFF. The DNA of the CDR3 is TGTGCCAGCAGCCATATACCGGGACAGGGGAACACTGAAGCTTTCTTT.

The chain carries TRBV19 and TRBJ1-5; tentative D call: TRBD1 (5 bases). Germline loops: CDR1 LNHDA, CDR2 SQIVND (reference sequence). V shed 7 bases and J shed 0 bases, with 16 bases lying between them. This CDR3 is 16 amino acids long. The CDR3 region is CASIPGARSSNQPQHF. CDR3 DNA sequence: TGTGCCAGTATCCCCGGGGCCAGGAGTAGCAATCAGCCCCAGCATTTT.

The chain has TRBV7-9 and TRBJ2-2; D remains unclear. V was cut by 1 base and J by 3 bases, with 12 bases left in between. The CDR3 is made up of 16 amino acids. Per germline, CDR1 SEHNR and CDR2 FQNEAQ (reference sequence). CDR3 in DNA: TGTGCCAGCAGCTTAGTTCGGCCCGCAGACACCGGGGAGCTGTTTTTT. This sequence encodes CASSLVRPADTGELFF.

This clone showed up just once. This sequence joins TRBV13 and TRBJ1-2, with 8 nucleotides matching TRBD1. CDR1 is PRHDT, CDR2 FYEKMQ, per germline (reference sequence). CDR3 length: 14 amino acids. V shed 10 bases and J 4 bases; nucleotides not matched to a gene: 11. The CDR3 sequence is CATSQGTGSYGYTF. The CDR3 DNA sequence: TGTGCCACTTCCCAGGGGACAGGCTCCTATGGCTACACCTTC.